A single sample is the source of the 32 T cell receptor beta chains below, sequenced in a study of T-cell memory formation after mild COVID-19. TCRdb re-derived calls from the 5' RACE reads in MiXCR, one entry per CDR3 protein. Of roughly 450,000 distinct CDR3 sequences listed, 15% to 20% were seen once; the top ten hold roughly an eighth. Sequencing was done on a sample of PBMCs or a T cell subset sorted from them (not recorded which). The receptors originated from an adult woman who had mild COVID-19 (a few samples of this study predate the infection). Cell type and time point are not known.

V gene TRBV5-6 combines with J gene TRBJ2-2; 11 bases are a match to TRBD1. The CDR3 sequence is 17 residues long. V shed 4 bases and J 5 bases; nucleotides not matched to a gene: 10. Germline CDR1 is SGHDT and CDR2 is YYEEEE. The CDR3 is CASSHLGQGARTGELFF. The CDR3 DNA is TGTGCCAGCAGCCATTTAGGACAGGGGGCGCGGACCGGGGAGCTGTTTTTT.

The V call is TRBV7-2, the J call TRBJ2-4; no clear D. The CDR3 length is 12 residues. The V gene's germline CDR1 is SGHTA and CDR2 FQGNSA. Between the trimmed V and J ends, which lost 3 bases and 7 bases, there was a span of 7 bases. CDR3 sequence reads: CASSFGRNIQYF. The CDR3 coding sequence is TGTGCCAGCAGCTTTGGTAGGAACATTCAGTACTTC. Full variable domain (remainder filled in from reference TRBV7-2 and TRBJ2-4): GAGVSQSPSNKVTEKGKDVELRCDPISGHTALYWYRQSLGQGLEFLIYFQGNSAPDKSGLPSDRFSAERTGGSVSTLTIQRTQQEDSAVYLCASSFGRNIQYFGAGTRLSVL.

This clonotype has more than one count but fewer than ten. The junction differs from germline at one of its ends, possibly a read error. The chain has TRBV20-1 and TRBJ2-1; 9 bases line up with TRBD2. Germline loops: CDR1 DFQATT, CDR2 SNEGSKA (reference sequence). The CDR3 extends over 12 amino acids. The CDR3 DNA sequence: TGCAGTGCTAGAGCAGCGGGGACTAGCCCTCTCTTC. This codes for CSARAAGTSPLF.

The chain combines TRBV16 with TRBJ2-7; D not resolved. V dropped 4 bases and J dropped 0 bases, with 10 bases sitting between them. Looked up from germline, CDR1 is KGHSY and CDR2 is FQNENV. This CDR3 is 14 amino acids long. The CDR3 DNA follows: TGTGCCAGCAGCCCCGCAAGAAGCTCCTACGAGCAGTACTTC. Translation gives CASSPARSSYEQYF.

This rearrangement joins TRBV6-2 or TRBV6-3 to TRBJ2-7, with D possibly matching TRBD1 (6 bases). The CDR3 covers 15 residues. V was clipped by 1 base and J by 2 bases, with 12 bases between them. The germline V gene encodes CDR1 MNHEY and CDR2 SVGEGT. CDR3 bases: TGTGCCAGCAGTTACTTAGGACAGCAGACCTACGAGCAGTACTTC. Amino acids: CASSYLGQQTYEQYF.

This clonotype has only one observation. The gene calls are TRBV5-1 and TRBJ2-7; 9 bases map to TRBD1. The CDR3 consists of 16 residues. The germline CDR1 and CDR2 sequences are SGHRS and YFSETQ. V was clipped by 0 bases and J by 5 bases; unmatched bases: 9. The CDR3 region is CASSLVSGTGLHEQYF. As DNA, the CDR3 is TGCGCCAGCAGCTTGGTCTCCGGGACAGGGTTGCACGAGCAGTACTTC.

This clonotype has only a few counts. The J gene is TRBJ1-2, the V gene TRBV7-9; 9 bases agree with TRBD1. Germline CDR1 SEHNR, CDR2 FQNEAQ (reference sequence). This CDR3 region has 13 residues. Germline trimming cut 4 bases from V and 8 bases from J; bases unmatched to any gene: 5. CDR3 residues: CASSSQGASGYTF. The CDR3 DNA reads TGTGCCAGCAGCTCACAGGGGGCCTCAGGCTACACCTTC.

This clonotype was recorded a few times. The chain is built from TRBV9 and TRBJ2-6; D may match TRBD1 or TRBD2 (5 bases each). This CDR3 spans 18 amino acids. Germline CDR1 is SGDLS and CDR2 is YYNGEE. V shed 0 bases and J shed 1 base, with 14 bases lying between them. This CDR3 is CASSVDPGPHSGANVLTF. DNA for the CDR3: TGTGCCAGCAGCGTAGACCCGGGGCCGCATTCTGGGGCCAACGTCCTGACTTTC.

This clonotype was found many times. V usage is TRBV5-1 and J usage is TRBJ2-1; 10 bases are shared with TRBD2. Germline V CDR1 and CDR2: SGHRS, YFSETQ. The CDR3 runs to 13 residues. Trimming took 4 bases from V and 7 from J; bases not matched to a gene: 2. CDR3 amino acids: CASSPSGGNEQFF. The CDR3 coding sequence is TGCGCCAGCAGCCCTAGCGGGGGAAATGAGCAGTTCTTC.

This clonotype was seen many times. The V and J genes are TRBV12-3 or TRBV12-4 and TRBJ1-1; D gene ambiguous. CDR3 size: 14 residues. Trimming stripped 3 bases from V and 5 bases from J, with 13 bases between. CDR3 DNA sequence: TGTGCCAGCAGTTTTACGCCCCCGGGGACTGAAGCTTTCTTT. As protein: CASSFTPPGTEAFF.

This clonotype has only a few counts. This CDR3 reads CATSDPGTGVYEQYF. The CDR3 DNA sequence: TGTGCCACCAGTGATCCCGGGACAGGGGTCTACGAGCAGTACTTC. J is TRBJ2-7 and V is TRBV24-1; TRBD1 agrees at 10 bases. Per germline, CDR1 KGHDR and CDR2 SFDVKD. CDR3 length: 15 residues. V was pared by 3 bases and J by 3 bases, with 4 bases of the junction left unmatched.

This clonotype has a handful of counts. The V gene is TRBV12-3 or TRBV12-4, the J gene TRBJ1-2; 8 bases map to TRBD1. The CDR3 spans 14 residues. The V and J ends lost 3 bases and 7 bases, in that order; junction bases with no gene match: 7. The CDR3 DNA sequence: TGTGCCAGCAGTTTTCCCGGACAGGGATCTGGCTACACCTTC. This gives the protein CASSFPGQGSGYTF.

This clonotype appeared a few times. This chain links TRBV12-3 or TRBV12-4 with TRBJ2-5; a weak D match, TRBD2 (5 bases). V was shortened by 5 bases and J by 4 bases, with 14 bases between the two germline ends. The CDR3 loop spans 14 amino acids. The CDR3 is CASSPQTGGETQYF. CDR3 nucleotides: TGTGCCAGCAGTCCTCAGACTGGAGGAGAGACCCAGTACTTC.

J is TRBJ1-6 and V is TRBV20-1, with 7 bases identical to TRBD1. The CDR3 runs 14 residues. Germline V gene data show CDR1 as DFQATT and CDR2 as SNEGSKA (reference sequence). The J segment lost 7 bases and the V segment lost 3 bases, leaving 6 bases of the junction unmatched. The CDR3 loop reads CSASYRGRNSPLHF. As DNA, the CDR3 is TGCAGTGCTAGTTACAGGGGCCGAAATTCACCCCTCCACTTT.

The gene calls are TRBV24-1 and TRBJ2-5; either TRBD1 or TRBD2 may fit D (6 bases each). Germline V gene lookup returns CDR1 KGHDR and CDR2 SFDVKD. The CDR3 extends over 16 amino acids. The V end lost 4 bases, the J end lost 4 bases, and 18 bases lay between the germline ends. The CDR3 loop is CATSDSFRGAAETQYF. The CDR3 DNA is TGTGCCACCAGTGACTCTTTTAGGGGGGCCGCAGAGACCCAGTACTTC.

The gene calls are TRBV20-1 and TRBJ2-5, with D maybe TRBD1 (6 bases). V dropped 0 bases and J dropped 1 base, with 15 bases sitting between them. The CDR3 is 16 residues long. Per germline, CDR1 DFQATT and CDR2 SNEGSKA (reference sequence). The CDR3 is CSARDGEGEAQETQYF. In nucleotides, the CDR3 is TGCAGTGCTAGAGATGGCGAGGGGGAAGCCCAAGAGACCCAGTACTTC.

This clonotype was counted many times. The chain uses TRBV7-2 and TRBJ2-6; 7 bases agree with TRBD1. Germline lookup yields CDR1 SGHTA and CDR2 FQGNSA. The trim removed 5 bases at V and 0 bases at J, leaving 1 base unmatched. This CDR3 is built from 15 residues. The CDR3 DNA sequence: TGTGCCAGCAGCCCAGGGGGCTCTGGGGCCAACGTCCTGACTTTC. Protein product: CASSPGGSGANVLTF.

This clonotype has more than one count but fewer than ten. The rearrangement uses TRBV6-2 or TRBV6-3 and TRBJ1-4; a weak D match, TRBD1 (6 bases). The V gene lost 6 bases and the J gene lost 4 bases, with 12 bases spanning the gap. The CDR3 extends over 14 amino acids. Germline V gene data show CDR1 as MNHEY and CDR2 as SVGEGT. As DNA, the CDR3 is TGTGCCAGCAGATCGACAGGCGTTAATGAAAAACTGTTTTTT. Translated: CASRSTGVNEKLFF.

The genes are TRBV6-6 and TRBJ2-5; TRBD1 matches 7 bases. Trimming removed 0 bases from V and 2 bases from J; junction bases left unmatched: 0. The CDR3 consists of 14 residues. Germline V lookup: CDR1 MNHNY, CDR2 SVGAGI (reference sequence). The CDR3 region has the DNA TGTGCCAGCAGTTACTCGGGACAGCAAGAGACCCAGTACTTC. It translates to CASSYSGQQETQYF.

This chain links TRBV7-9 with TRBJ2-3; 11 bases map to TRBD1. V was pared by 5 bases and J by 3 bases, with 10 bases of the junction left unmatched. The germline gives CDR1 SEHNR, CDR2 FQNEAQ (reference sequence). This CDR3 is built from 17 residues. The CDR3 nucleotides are TGTGCCAGCAGCCAGCCGGGACAGGGGGTGGCAACAGATACGCAGTATTTT. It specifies CASSQPGQGVATDTQYF.

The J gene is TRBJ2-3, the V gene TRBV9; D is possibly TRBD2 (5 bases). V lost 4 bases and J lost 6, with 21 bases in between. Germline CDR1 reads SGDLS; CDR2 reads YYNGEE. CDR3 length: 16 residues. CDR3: CASSPEGAALGDTQYF. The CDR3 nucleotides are TGTGCCAGCAGCCCTGAGGGAGCGGCCTTAGGGGATACGCAGTATTTT.

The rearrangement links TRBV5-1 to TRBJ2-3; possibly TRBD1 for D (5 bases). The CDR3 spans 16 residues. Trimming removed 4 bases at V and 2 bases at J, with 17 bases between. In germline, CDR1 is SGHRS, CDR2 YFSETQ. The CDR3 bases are TGCGCCAGCAGCCAGACAGAGATTAGCCTCACAGATACGCAGTATTTT. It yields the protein CASSQTEISLTDTQYF.

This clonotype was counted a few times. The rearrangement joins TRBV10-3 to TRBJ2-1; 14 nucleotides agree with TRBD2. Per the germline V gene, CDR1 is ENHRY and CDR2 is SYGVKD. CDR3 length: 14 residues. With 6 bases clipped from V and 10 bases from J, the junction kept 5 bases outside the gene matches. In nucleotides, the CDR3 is TGTGCCATCAGCCTGACTAGCGGGAGGGCCGAGCAGTTCTTC. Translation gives CAISLTSGRAEQFF.

The CDR3 reads CASSSQGLASDTQYF. In DNA, the CDR3 is TGTGCCAGCAGCTCGCAGGGACTAGCGTCAGATACGCAGTATTTT. The chain employs TRBV7-3 and TRBJ2-3; 10 nucleotides line up with TRBD2. Germline V lookup: CDR1 SGHTA, CDR2 FQGTGA. The V segment lost 4 bases and the J segment 4 bases; nucleotides outside the gene matches: 5. The length of the CDR3 is 15 residues.

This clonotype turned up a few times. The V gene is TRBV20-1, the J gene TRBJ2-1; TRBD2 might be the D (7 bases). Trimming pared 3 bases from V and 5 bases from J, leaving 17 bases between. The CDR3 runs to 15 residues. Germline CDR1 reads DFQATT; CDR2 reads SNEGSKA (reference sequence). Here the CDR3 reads CSASSAGASDNEQFF. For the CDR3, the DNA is TGCAGTGCTAGTTCCGCGGGGGCCTCAGACAATGAGCAGTTCTTC.

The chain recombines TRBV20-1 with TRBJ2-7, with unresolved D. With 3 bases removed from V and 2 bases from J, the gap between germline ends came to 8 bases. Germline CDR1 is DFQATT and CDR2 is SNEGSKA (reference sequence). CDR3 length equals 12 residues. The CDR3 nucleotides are TGCAGTGCTAGGGGCGGCGCCTACGAGCAGTACTTC. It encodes CSARGGAYEQYF.

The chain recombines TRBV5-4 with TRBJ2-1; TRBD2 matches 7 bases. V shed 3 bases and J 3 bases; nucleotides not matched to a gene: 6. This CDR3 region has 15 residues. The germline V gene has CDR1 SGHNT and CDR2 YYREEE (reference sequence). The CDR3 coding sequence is TGTGCCAGCAGCTGGAGCGGGGCTGGCTACAATGAGCAGTTCTTC. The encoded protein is CASSWSGAGYNEQFF.

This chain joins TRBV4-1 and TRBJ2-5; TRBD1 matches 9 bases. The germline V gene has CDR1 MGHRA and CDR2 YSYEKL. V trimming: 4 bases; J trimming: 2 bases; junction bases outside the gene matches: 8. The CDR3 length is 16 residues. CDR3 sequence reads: CASSPKLGTGQETQYF. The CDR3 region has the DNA TGCGCCAGCAGCCCGAAACTGGGGACAGGGCAAGAGACCCAGTACTTC.

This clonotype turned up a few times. The chain's CDR3 is CASSLTTANTEAFF. The CDR3 DNA is TGTGCCAGCAGCTTAACGACAGCGAACACTGAAGCTTTCTTT. The chain is built from TRBV7-2 and TRBJ1-1; tentative D call: TRBD1 (5 bases). Deletions cut 2 bases from V and 1 base from J, with 8 bases between. This CDR3 has 14 amino acids. From germline, CDR1 is SGHTA and CDR2 FQGNSA.

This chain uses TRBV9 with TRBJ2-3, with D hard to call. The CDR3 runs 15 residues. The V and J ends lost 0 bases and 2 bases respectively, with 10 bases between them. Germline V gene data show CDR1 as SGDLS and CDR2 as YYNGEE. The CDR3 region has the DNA TGTGCCAGCAGCGTAGCTCCCGGATACACAGATACGCAGTATTTT. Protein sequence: CASSVAPGYTDTQYF. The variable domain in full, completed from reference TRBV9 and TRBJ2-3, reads DSGVTQTPKHLITATGQRVTLRCSPRSGDLSVYWYQQSLDQGLQFLIQYYNGEERAKGNILERFSAQQFPDLHSELNLSSLELGDSALYFCASSVAPGYTDTQYFGPGTRLTVL.

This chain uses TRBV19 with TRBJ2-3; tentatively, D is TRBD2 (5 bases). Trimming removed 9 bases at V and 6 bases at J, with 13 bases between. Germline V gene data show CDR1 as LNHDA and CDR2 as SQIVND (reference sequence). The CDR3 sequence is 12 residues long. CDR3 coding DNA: TGTGCCAGGAGGGTATCAGGTGATACGCAGTATTTT. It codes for CARRVSGDTQYF.

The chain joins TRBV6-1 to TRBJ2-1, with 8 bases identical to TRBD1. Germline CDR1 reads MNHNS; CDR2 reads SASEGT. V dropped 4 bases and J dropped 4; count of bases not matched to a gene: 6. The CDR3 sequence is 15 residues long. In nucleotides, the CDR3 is TGTGCCAGCAGTGTAGACAGGGGCATTTACAATGAGCAGTTCTTC. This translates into CASSVDRGIYNEQFF.